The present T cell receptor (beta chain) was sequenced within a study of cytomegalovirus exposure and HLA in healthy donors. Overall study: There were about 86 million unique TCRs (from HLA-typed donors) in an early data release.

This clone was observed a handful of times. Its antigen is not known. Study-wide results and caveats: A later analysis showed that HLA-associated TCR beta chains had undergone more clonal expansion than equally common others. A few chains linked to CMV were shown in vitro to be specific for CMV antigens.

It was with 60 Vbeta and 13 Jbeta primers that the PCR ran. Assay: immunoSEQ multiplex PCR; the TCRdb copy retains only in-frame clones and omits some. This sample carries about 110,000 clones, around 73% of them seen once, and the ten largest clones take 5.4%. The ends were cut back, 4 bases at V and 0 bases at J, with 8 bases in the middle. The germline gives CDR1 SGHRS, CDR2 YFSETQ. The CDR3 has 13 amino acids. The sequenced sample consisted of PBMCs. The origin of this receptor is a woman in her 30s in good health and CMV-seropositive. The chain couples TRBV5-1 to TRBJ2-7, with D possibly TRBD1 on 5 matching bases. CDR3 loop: CASSPDNSYEQYF. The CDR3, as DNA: TGCGCCAGCAGCCCGGACAACTCCTACGAGCAGTACTTC.